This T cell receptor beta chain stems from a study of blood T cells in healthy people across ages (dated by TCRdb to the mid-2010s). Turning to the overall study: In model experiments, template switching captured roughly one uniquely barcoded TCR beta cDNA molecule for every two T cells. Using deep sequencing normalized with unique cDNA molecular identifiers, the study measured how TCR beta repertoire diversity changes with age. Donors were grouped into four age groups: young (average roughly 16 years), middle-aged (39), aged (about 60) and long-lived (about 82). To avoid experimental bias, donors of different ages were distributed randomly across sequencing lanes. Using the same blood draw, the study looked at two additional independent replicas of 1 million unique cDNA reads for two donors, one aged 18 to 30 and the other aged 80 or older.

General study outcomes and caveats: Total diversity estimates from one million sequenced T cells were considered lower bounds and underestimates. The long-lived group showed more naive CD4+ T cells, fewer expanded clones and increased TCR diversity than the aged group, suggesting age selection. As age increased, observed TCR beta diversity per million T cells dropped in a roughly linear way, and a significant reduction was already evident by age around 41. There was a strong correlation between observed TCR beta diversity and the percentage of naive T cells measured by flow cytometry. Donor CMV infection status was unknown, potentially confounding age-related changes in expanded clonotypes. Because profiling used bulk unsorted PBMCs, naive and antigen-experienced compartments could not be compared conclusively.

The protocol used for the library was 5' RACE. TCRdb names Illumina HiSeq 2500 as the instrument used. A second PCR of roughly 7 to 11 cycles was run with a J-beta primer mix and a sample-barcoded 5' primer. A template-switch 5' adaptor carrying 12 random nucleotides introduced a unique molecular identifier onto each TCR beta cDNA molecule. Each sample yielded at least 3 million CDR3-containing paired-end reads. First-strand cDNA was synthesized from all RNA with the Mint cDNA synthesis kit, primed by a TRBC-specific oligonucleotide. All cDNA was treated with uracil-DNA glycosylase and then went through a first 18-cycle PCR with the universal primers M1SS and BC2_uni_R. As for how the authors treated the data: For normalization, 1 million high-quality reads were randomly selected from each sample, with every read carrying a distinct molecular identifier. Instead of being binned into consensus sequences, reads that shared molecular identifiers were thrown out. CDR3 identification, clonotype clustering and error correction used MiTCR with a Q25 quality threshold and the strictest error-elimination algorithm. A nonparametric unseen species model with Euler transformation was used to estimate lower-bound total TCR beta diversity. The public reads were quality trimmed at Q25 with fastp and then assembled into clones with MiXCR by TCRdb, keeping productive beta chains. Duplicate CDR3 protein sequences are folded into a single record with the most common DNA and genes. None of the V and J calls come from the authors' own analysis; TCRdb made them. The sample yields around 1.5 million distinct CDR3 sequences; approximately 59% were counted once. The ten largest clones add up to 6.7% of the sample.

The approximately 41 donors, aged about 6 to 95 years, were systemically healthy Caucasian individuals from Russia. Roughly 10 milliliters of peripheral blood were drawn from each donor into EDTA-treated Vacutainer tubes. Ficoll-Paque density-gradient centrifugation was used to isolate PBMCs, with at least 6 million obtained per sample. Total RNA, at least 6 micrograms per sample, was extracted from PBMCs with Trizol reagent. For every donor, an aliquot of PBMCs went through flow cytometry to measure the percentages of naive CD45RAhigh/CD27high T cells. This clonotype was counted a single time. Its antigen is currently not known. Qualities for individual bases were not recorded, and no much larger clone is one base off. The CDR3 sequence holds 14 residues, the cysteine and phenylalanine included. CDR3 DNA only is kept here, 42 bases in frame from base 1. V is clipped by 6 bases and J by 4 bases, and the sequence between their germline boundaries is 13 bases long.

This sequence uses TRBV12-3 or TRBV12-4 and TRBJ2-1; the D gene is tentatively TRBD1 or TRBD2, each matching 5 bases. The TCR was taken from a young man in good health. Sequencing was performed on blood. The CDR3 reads CASRTQEEYNEQFF. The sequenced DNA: TGTGCCAGCAGAACACAGGAGGAATACAATGAGCAGTTCTTC.